These 13 T cell receptor beta chains share one sample of origin, sequenced in a study of blood T cells in healthy people across ages. The second PCR ran roughly 7 to 11 cycles with a sample-barcoded 5' primer and J-beta primers. TCRdb re-analysed the 5' RACE reads in MiXCR, keeping a single row per CDR3 protein. In the table there are about 970,000 distinct CDR3 sequences, roughly 51% of which are singletons. The sample taken for sequencing was blood. The receptors derive from a woman aged 60-75 years in good health.

This clonotype appeared once. The chain links TRBV5-1 to TRBJ2-1, with D possibly matching TRBD2 (6 bases). TRBJ2-7 explains the end of the DNA better; the J call may be wrong. This CDR3 is built from 16 residues. Germline V gene lookup returns CDR1 SGHRS and CDR2 YFSETQ. CDR3 loop: CASSFLAFSPYNEQYF. DNA for the CDR3: TGCGCCAGCAGCTTCCTAGCGTTCAGCCCCTACAATGAGCAGTACTTC.

This chain connects TRBV28 to TRBJ1-2; no firm D call. The CDR3 runs to 13 residues. From germline, CDR1 is MDHEN and CDR2 SYDVKM. The V and J ends lost 8 bases and 1 base respectively, with 11 bases between them. CDR3 bases: TGTGCCAGCGCTAGCGATGATAACTATGGCTACACCTTC. Protein: CASASDDNYGYTF.

CDR3 residues: CATSYSRDAYEQYF. CDR3 bases: TGTGCCACCAGTTACTCCCGGGACGCCTACGAGCAGTACTTC. V is TRBV15 and J is TRBJ2-7, with D perhaps given as TRBD1 or TRBD2 (5 bases each). Deletions cut 6 bases from V and 2 bases from J, with 14 bases between. This CDR3 comprises 14 residues. Germline CDR1 and CDR2: LNHNV and YYDKDF (reference sequence).

This clonotype came up a few times. The rearrangement joins TRBV7-9 to TRBJ2-7; D unclear. The J call may be faulty, since TRBJ2-5 better matches the DNA end. Germline assignment: CDR1 SEHNR and CDR2 FQNEAQ (reference sequence). The CDR3 is made up of 12 amino acids. The CDR3 sequence is CASSLKPETQYF. In DNA form, the CDR3 reads TGTGCCAGCAGCTTAAAACCGGAGACCCAGTACTTC.

The V and J genes are TRBV28 and TRBJ2-1, with D uncertain. V lost 4 bases and J lost 15, with 22 bases in between. The CDR3 contains 14 residues. Germline lookup yields CDR1 MDHEN and CDR2 SYDVKM. CDR3 region: CASSSSRIGWMLFF. The DNA of the CDR3 is TGTGCCAGCAGTTCTTCTCGGATTGGGTGGATGTTGTTCTTC. The complete variable domain, with remaining parts taken from reference TRBV28 and TRBJ2-1, reads DVKVTQSSRYLVKRTGEKVFLECVQDMDHENMFWYRQDPGLGLRLIYFSYDVKMKEKGDIPEGYSVSREKKERFSLILESASTNQTSMYLCASSSSRIGWMLFFGPGTRLTVL.

The chain carries TRBV10-1 and TRBJ2-3; 11 nucleotides agree with TRBD2. V gave up 4 bases and J gave up 2 bases; unmatched junction bases: 2. CDR1 and CDR2 from the germline V gene are WNHNN and SYGVQD (reference sequence). The length of the CDR3 is 15 residues. The CDR3 sequence: CASSGTSGSTDTQYF. The CDR3 nucleotides are TGCGCCAGCAGTGGGACTAGCGGGTCCACAGATACGCAGTATTTT.

The chain uses TRBV28 and TRBJ2-7; D tentatively fits TRBD1 or TRBD2 (6 bases each). Trimming removed 8 bases from V and 7 bases from J, with 15 bases in between. Germline V gene data show CDR1 as MDHEN and CDR2 as SYDVKM. This CDR3 contains 12 residues. CDR3 region: CASGPRGGEQYF. CDR3 coding DNA: TGTGCCAGCGGCCCGAGAGGGGGGGAGCAGTACTTC.

This clonotype was observed at least ten times. The chain employs TRBV7-2 and TRBJ1-4; D is perhaps TRBD1 (6 bases). The CDR3 consists of 13 residues. The germline V and J ends were trimmed by 5 bases and 11 bases, with 15 bases remaining between them. The germline V gene has CDR1 SGHTA and CDR2 FQGNSA. The CDR3 DNA is TGTGCCAGCAGCGGCCCCGGGACACCGAAACTGTTTTTT. Translated, it gives CASSGPGTPKLFF. The whole variable domain, filled in from reference TRBV7-2 and TRBJ1-4, reads GAGVSQSPSNKVTEKGKDVELRCDPISGHTALYWYRQSLGQGLEFLIYFQGNSAPDKSGLPSDRFSAERTGGSVSTLTIQRTQQEDSAVYLCASSGPGTPKLFFGSGTQLSVL.

The V gene is TRBV6-6, the J gene TRBJ2-7; D could derive from TRBD1 or TRBD2 (5 bases each). Trimming stripped 0 bases from V and 2 bases from J, with 11 bases between. This CDR3 contains 15 residues. Germline V lookup: CDR1 MNHNY, CDR2 SVGAGI (reference sequence). The CDR3 nucleotides read TGTGCCAGCAGTTACTCTGGGACGTACCCCTACGAGCAGTACTTC. It encodes CASSYSGTYPYEQYF.

The chain is built from TRBV7-9 and TRBJ2-1; D remains unclear. Germline CDR1 is SEHNR and CDR2 is FQNEAQ (reference sequence). V was trimmed by 2 bases and J by 0 bases, leaving 5 bases between them. The CDR3 consists of 14 residues. CDR3 DNA sequence: TGTGCCAGCAGCTTAACGGTCTCCTACAATGAGCAGTTCTTC. The encoded protein is CASSLTVSYNEQFF.

V is TRBV30 and J is TRBJ2-1; possible D gene TRBD2, 6 bases. V lost 8 bases to trimming and J lost 4 bases, with 12 bases between them. The CDR3 is 12 amino acids. The V gene's germline CDR1 is GTSNPN and CDR2 SVGIG (reference sequence). CDR3 residues: CAQKRVYNEQFF. In DNA form, the CDR3 reads TGTGCCCAAAAGCGGGTTTACAATGAGCAGTTCTTC.

The gene calls are TRBV7-2 and TRBJ2-3, with TRBD2 as a possible D gene (5 bases). The CDR3 contains 16 residues. Germline values: CDR1 SGHTA, CDR2 FQGNSA. Trimming removed 1 base from V and 4 bases from J, with 15 bases in between. The chain's CDR3 is CASSLEGAGGPDTQYF. The DNA of the CDR3 is TGTGCCAGCAGCTTAGAGGGCGCGGGCGGCCCAGATACGCAGTATTTT. Filled out from reference TRBV7-2 and TRBJ2-3, the complete variable domain reads GAGVSQSPSNKVTEKGKDVELRCDPISGHTALYWYRQSLGQGLEFLIYFQGNSAPDKSGLPSDRFSAERTGGSVSTLTIQRTQQEDSAVYLCASSLEGAGGPDTQYFGPGTRLTVL.

The chain is built from TRBV7-9 and TRBJ1-4; weak D call: TRBD1 (6 bases). The V gene lost 8 bases and the J gene lost 5 bases, with 18 bases spanning the gap. CDR1 is SEHNR and CDR2 is FQNEAQ in the germline V gene (reference sequence). The CDR3 is 15 residues long. The CDR3 loop is CASGTRGNGNEKLFF. CDR3 sequence (DNA): TGTGCCAGCGGGACCAGGGGCAACGGGAATGAAAAACTGTTTTTT.